Listed here are 6 T cell receptor beta chains from one sample, sequenced in a study of cytomegalovirus exposure and HLA in healthy donors. Researchers ran the PCR with 60 Vbeta and 13 Jbeta primers. TCRdb's table, derived via immunoSEQ multiplex PCR, lists solely in-frame clones and lacks some. Its listing shows fewer than 150,000 clones. Specimen: PBMCs. The origin of the receptors is a man aged 40-50 years in good health and CMV-seronegative.

The chain combines TRBV15 with TRBJ1-5; D may be TRBD1 (5 bases). CDR1 and CDR2 (germline): LNHNV, YYDKDF (reference sequence). V lost 5 bases and J lost 1, with 15 bases in between. The CDR3 loop spans 16 amino acids. CDR3 coding DNA: TGTGCCACCAGCTTCGGGAGGGGCGCAAGCAATCAGCCCCAGCATTTT. Its translation: CATSFGRGASNQPQHF. Filled out from reference TRBV15 and TRBJ1-5, the complete variable domain reads DAMVIQNPRYQVTQFGKPVTLSCSQTLNHNVMYWYQQKSSQAPKLLFHYYDKDFNNEADTPDNFQSRRPNTSFCFLDIRSPGLGDTAMYLCATSFGRGASNQPQHFGDGTRLSIL.

V usage is TRBV7-8 and J usage is TRBJ1-4; the D gene is possibly TRBD1 (6 bases). Germline-derived CDR1 and CDR2 are SGHVS and FQNEAQ. This CDR3 region has 15 residues. The V and J ends lost 2 bases and 5 bases respectively, with 12 bases between them. The CDR3 bases are TGTGCCAGCAGCTTAACAGACAGGCGAAATGAAAAACTGTTTTTT. Its translation is CASSLTDRRNEKLFF.

The chain couples TRBV6-6 to TRBJ2-7, with 7 bases lining up with TRBD1. There are 14 residues in the CDR3. CDR1 is MNHNY and CDR2 is SVGAGI in the germline V gene (reference sequence). With V trimmed by 0 bases and J by 3 bases, 2 bases remained unmatched. CDR3 DNA: TGTGCCAGCAGTTACTCAGGGGGCGGCTACGAGCAGTACTTC. This sequence encodes CASSYSGGGYEQYF.

The rearrangement uses TRBV11-1 and TRBJ2-7; the match to TRBD1 covers 7 bases. The CDR3 covers 14 residues. Germline V gives CDR1 SGHAT, CDR2 FQDESV (reference sequence). V shed 6 bases and J 2 bases; nucleotides not matched to a gene: 7. CDR3 loop: CASSSPTGTYEQYF. Written as DNA, the CDR3 is TGTGCCAGCAGTTCGCCGACAGGGACCTACGAGCAGTACTTC.

The CDR3: CASSEGGRLSTGELFF. For the CDR3, the DNA is TGTGCCAGCAGTGAAGGGGGGCGCCTTTCCACCGGGGAGCTGTTTTTT. V is TRBV2 and J is TRBJ2-2; weak D call: TRBD1 (6 bases). This CDR3 contains 16 residues. V was clipped by 1 base and J by 4 bases, with 13 bases between them. Germline-derived CDR1 and CDR2 are SNHLY and FYNNEI.

The V gene is TRBV5-1, the J gene TRBJ1-1; 7 bases line up with TRBD1. In germline, CDR1 is SGHRS, CDR2 YFSETQ. The ends lost 4 bases at V and 1 base at J; junction bases unmatched: 7. CDR3 length: 15 residues. CDR3 nucleotides: TGCGCCAGCAGCAACCGGACAGGAGGGAACACTGAAGCTTTCTTT. It specifies CASSNRTGGNTEAFF.